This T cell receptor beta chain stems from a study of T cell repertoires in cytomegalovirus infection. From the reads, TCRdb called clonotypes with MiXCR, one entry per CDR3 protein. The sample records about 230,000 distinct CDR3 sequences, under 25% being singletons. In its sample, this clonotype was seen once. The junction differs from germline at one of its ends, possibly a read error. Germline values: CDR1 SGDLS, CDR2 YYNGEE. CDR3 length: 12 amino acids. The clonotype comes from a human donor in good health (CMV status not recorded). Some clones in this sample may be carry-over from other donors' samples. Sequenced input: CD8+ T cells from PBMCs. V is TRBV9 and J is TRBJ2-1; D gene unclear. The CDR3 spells CSSSQNWDEQFF. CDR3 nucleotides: TGTTCCAGCAGCCAAAACTGGGATGAGCAGTTCTTC.